Listed below are T cell receptor beta chains from one sample, sequenced in a study of PD-1 blockade in classical Hodgkin lymphoma. Assay used: immunoSEQ multiplex PCR; TCRdb lists only in-frame clones, some missing. This table has approximately 70,000 clones, about 93% appearing once. The material sequenced was peripheral blood mononuclear cells (PBMCs). The receptor set was obtained from a human donor with classical Hodgkin lymphoma. Both conserved end residues are part of each CDR3.

V gene,CDR3 protein
TRBV2,CASRKSRTVGFHEQFF
TRBV9,CASSVVPGKTYEQYF
TRBV7-9,CASSLGRALSNYGYTF
TRBV10-3,CAISESAGYYGYTF
TRBV19,CASSLNQGQQWTGNTIYF
TRBV10-2,CASSNWDREGVDTQYF
TRBV6-1,CASSGVSGRETQYF
TRBV7-2,CASSLGLAGPYEQYF
TRBV5-4,CASSTPRGPRETQYF
TRBV2,CATGLAANTGELFF
TRBV7-2,CASSFAGEETQYF
TRBV10-3,CAISEGTSGPNQETQYF
TRBV29-1,CSVGELSNYGYTF
TRBV7-8,CASSFRDEGGYTF
TRBV5-1,CASSSLTGTTETQYF
TRBV4-3,CASSHGLGSTDTQYF
TRBV30,CAWRWENGELFF
TRBV15,CATSREDRGWETQYF
TRBV4-3,CASSQDDRASSYEQYF
TRBV29-1,CSVGGGQTGYGYTF
TRBV19,CASSIGGRAVNEQFF
TRBV5-6,CASSTAQGWETQYF
TRBV29-1,CSSSTGGHYGYTF
TRBV28,CASRKGQIRTDTQYF
TRBV16,CASSQSRLDYGYTF
TRBV7-8,CASSDGIFYGYTF
TRBV7-9,CAPKGQLNTGELFF
TRBV12-2,CASRLKDNHQNIQYF
TRBV2,CASKKRDANIQYF
TRBV4-3,CASSQIWVLGTEAFF
TRBV7-2,CASSPGTLGNTIYF
TRBV18,CASSPSQNWDPLHF
TRBV6-1,CASSETSSNEQFF
TRBV6-5,CASSFWGGNSPLHF
TRBV2,CASTFGTDGYEQYF
TRBV19,CASSASTSGIYNEQFF
TRBV9,CASSADPYNEQFF
TRBV7-2,CASSPPDRPQAFF
TRBV7-2,CASSLSWLLGTEAFF
TRBV30,CACTSGRAETQYF
TRBV28,CASVMTGAGRPQHF